These 5 T cell receptor beta chains were all obtained from the same sample, sequenced in a study of T cells in tuberculosis. The repertoire was sequenced with immunoSEQ multiplex PCR; TCRdb's copy has only in-frame clones and lacks some. This table has roughly 29,000 clones, just over 90% appearing once. Material: PBMCs. Every receptor here comes from a donor between 10 and 35 years old with latent tuberculosis or without tuberculosis infection.

The V call is TRBV4-1, the J call TRBJ2-3; 10 nucleotides line up with TRBD2. The V segment lost 1 base and the J segment 3 bases; nucleotides outside the gene matches: 4. This CDR3 region has 16 residues. In germline, CDR1 is MGHRA, CDR2 YSYEKL. The CDR3 DNA sequence: TGCGCCAGCAGCCAAGGGGTGGGACTAGCGACAGATACGCAGTATTTT. This codes for CASSQGVGLATDTQYF.

The chain is built from TRBV5-1 and TRBJ2-3, with TRBD2 matching 8 bases. CDR3 size: 14 residues. Germline V lookup: CDR1 SGHRS, CDR2 YFSETQ. J lost 2 bases, V lost 5 bases, and 4 bases had no gene match. The CDR3 spells CASRWGLVTDTQYF. CDR3 DNA: TGCGCCAGCAGGTGGGGACTAGTCACAGATACGCAGTATTTT.

The J gene is TRBJ1-1, the V gene TRBV5-1; D remains unclear. This CDR3 has 14 residues. The germline V gene encodes CDR1 SGHRS and CDR2 YFSETQ. V was clipped by 4 bases and J by 0 bases, with 10 bases between them. As DNA, the CDR3 is TGCGCCAGCAGCCTAAGATCCATGAACACTGAAGCTTTCTTT. It codes for CASSLRSMNTEAFF. The full variable domain, rest sourced from reference TRBV5-1 and TRBJ1-1, is KAGVTQTPRYLIKTRGQQVTLSCSPISGHRSVSWYQQTPGQGLQFLFEYFSETQRNKGNFPGRFSGRQFSNSRSEMNVSTLELGDSALYLCASSLRSMNTEAFFGQGTRLTVV.

The rearrangement uses TRBV19 and TRBJ2-6, with D maybe TRBD2 (6 bases). Germline CDR1 LNHDA, CDR2 SQIVND (reference sequence). V gave up 3 bases and J gave up 0 bases, with 12 bases separating them. The CDR3 is made up of 17 amino acids. In DNA form, the CDR3 reads TGTGCCAGTAGTATGCGTAGCGGAGACTCTGGGGCCAACGTCCTGACTTTC. This encodes CASSMRSGDSGANVLTF.

This rearrangement joins TRBV7-9 to TRBJ2-7, with TRBD1 matching over 12 bases. With 5 bases clipped from V and 4 bases from J, the junction kept 9 bases outside the gene matches. The V gene's germline CDR1 is SEHNR and CDR2 FQNEAQ (reference sequence). CDR3 length: 16 residues. The CDR3 is CASSPSPGQGAYEQYF. In DNA form, the CDR3 reads TGTGCCAGCAGCCCCAGCCCGGGACAGGGGGCTTACGAGCAGTACTTC.